This T cell receptor beta chain comes out of a study of blood T cell repertoires in COVID-19. Germline V gene data show CDR1 as MNHEY and CDR2 as SVGEGT. This CDR3 contains 16 residues. The V end lost 2 bases, the J end lost 0 bases, and 11 bases lay between the germline ends. Sequenced by immunoSEQ multiplex PCR; TCRdb stores in-frame clones only, minus some. The sample has about 120,000 clones; more than 75% are singletons. The sequence came from a woman in her forties or fifties with acute or convalescent COVID-19. The chain employs TRBV6-2 or TRBV6-3 and TRBJ2-4; D possibly corresponds to TRBD1 (5 bases). Sequencing used peripheral blood. CDR3 sequence: CASSYTRVIAKNIQYF. CDR3 coding DNA: TGTGCCAGCAGTTACACCAGGGTGATAGCCAAAAACATTCAGTACTTC.